The entry below gives a single T cell receptor (beta chain) sequence along with its context. Its antigen remains unidentified. This sample stems from a study of blood T cells in healthy people across ages. Study as a whole: T cells yielded about one barcoded beta molecule per two cells through template switching. General observations from the study: Naive T cell percentage showed a strong correlation with the diversity of TCR beta. Among long-lived donors, naive CD4+ cells were more numerous and diversity higher than in aged donors.

V shed 5 bases, J shed 4 bases, and the junction held 7 bases outside the gene matches. CDR3 length: 15 residues. Through a sample-barcoded 5' primer and a J-beta primer mix, a second PCR was run for about 6 to 11 cycles. TCRdb itself ran the 5' RACE reads through MiXCR, one entry per CDR3 protein. The table lists about 1,400,000 distinct CDR3 sequences, roughly 64% of them singletons. This sequence was found in a man between 18 and 35 years old in good health. The source material was blood. V is TRBV12-3 or TRBV12-4 and J is TRBJ2-3, with 9 bases fitting TRBD1. This chain's CDR3 is CASSLRDRVADTQYF. The CDR3 coding sequence is TGTGCCAGCAGTCTCCGGGACAGGGTAGCAGATACGCAGTATTTT.